Listed here is a single TCR beta chain. One entry per CDR3 protein results from TCRdb running MiXCR on the 5' RACE reads. The data hold 350,000 to 500,000 distinct CDR3 sequences, with about a sixth observed a single time. The sample belongs to a study of T-cell memory formation after mild COVID-19. The germline CDR1 and CDR2 sequences are MNHEY and SVGAGI. V was cut by 0 bases and J by 0 bases, with 12 bases left in between. There are 16 residues in the CDR3. The specimen sequenced was PBMCs or a T cell subset sorted from them (not recorded which). V usage is TRBV6-5 and J usage is TRBJ2-7; D unclear. This TCR was recovered from a man between 18 and 29 years old who had mild COVID-19 (a few samples of this study predate the infection). Cell type and time point are not known. The CDR3 spells CASSYSPVESSYEQYF. CDR3 sequence (DNA): TGTGCCAGCAGTTACTCACCCGTCGAAAGCTCCTACGAGCAGTACTTC.